Below are 17 T cell receptor beta chains sequenced from a single sample in a study of long-term antiretroviral therapy in people with HIV. The assay used was immunoSEQ (version v3.0), run at survey level. The protocol was immunoSEQ multiplex PCR, while the TCRdb copy is restricted to in-frame clones and leaves out a portion. Of about 20,000 clones in the sample, under 90% were seen once. Sequences were derived from unsorted PBMCs, sampled 1.9 years after starting antiretroviral therapy. The origin of the receptors is a woman in her forties or fifties with HIV.

The chain carries TRBV5-1 and TRBJ1-2, with 7 positions matching TRBD1. The CDR3 sequence is 14 residues long. CDR1 is SGHRS and CDR2 is YFSETQ in the germline V gene. Germline trimming cut 3 bases from V and 3 bases from J; bases unmatched to any gene: 5. CDR3 sequence reads: CASSWEGADYGYTF. The CDR3 bases are TGCGCCAGCAGCTGGGAGGGGGCTGACTATGGCTACACCTTC.

This chain joins TRBV7-9 and TRBJ2-7; 10 bases are shared with TRBD1. This CDR3 comprises 15 residues. Germline V gives CDR1 SEHNR, CDR2 FQNEAQ (reference sequence). V shed 3 bases, J shed 4 bases, and the junction held 6 bases outside the gene matches. The CDR3 here is CASSFPGQGEYEQYF. The CDR3 DNA follows: TGTGCCAGCAGCTTCCCAGGACAGGGGGAATACGAGCAGTACTTC.

This chain links TRBV5-1 with TRBJ2-3; TRBD1 agrees at 12 bases. V lost 3 bases to trimming and J lost 5 bases; unmatched junction nucleotides: 4. CDR1 is SGHRS, CDR2 YFSETQ, per germline. The CDR3 contains 15 residues. The CDR3 sequence is CASSSRDRGLDTQYF. The CDR3 nucleotides are TGCGCCAGCAGCTCCCGGGACAGGGGGCTAGATACGCAGTATTTT.

Here the CDR3 DNA reads TGTGCCAGTAGTCCAGCAGCGAACACCGGGGAGCTGTTTTTT. Translation gives CASSPAANTGELFF. The gene calls are TRBV19 and TRBJ2-2; D gene unclear. This CDR3 comprises 14 residues. V lost 5 bases to trimming and J lost 0 bases, with 7 bases between them. Looked up from germline, CDR1 is LNHDA and CDR2 is SQIVND (reference sequence).

The V gene is TRBV19, the J gene TRBJ1-5; D not resolved. The V end lost 7 bases, the J end lost 1 base, and 17 bases lay between the germline ends. Germline V gives CDR1 LNHDA, CDR2 SQIVND (reference sequence). The CDR3 loop spans 16 amino acids. CDR3 loop: CASTLSPAGSNQPQHF. The CDR3 DNA follows: TGTGCCAGTACTCTCTCGCCTGCGGGGAGCAATCAGCCCCAGCATTTT.

The chain couples TRBV14 to TRBJ2-3; D is undetermined. Per the germline V gene, CDR1 is SGHDN and CDR2 is FVKESK. V gave up 2 bases and J gave up 3 bases, with 9 bases separating them. The CDR3 extends over 14 amino acids. The CDR3 reads CASSQLGITDTQYF. The CDR3 DNA reads as TGTGCCAGCAGCCAACTGGGAATTACAGATACGCAGTATTTT.

The chain employs TRBV7-2 and TRBJ2-7, with D uncertain. V gave up 5 bases and J gave up 2 bases, with 10 bases separating them. The CDR3 has 13 amino acids. Germline V gives CDR1 SGHTA, CDR2 FQGNSA. CDR3 amino acids: CASSHAPAYEQYF. CDR3 nucleotides: TGTGCCAGCAGCCATGCTCCAGCCTACGAGCAGTACTTC.

The chain combines TRBV28 with TRBJ2-7, with 10 bases fitting TRBD1. With V trimmed by 5 bases and J by 3 bases, 19 bases remained unmatched. Germline loops: CDR1 MDHEN, CDR2 SYDVKM. There are 19 residues in the CDR3. In nucleotides, the CDR3 is TGTGCCAGCAGTCTCCCGGGACAGGGGCCCACCAGGAACTACTACGAGCAGTACTTC. Translating it yields CASSLPGQGPTRNYYEQYF.

The chain joins TRBV5-1 to TRBJ1-2, with a weak D call TRBD1 (5 bases). Germline lookup yields CDR1 SGHRS and CDR2 YFSETQ. The V end was cut by 4 bases, the J end by 4 bases, with 14 bases between. This CDR3 region has 14 residues. The CDR3 here is CASSRGDSLYGYTF. The CDR3 coding sequence is TGCGCCAGCAGCCGGGGCGACAGTCTCTATGGCTACACCTTC.

The chain combines TRBV28 with TRBJ1-2; no definite D call. There are 13 residues in the CDR3. V was clipped by 6 bases and J by 4 bases, with 12 bases between them. Germline V gene sequence: CDR1 MDHEN, CDR2 SYDVKM. CDR3 region: CASSLQAVYGYTF. The CDR3, as DNA: TGTGCCAGCAGCCTCCAGGCCGTCTATGGCTACACCTTC.

The chain couples TRBV28 to TRBJ2-7, with D perhaps TRBD1 or TRBD2 (5 bases each). Germline V gives CDR1 MDHEN, CDR2 SYDVKM. CDR3 length equals 16 residues. Trimming took 4 bases from V and 0 from J, leaving 16 bases between them. In DNA, the CDR3 is TGTGCCAGCAGTTCATTCATGGGGACGGACTCCTACGAGCAGTACTTC. Amino acid sequence: CASSSFMGTDSYEQYF.

The V gene is TRBV5-4, the J gene TRBJ2-6; D is ambiguous. Trimming pared 3 bases from V and 3 bases from J, leaving 19 bases between. This CDR3 has 18 amino acids. Germline CDR1 is SGHNT and CDR2 is YYREEE (reference sequence). Here the CDR3 reads CASSSAGRSAVGANVLTF. The DNA of the CDR3 is TGTGCCAGCAGCTCGGCCGGGCGAAGCGCCGTTGGGGCCAACGTCCTGACTTTC.

The V gene is TRBV4-1, the J gene TRBJ1-3; a possible D gene is TRBD1 (5 bases). V lost 1 base, J lost 4 bases, and 14 bases lay in between. In germline, CDR1 is MGHRA, CDR2 YSYEKL. The CDR3 consists of 16 residues. This CDR3 reads CASSQVGRERGNTIYF. CDR3 nucleotide sequence: TGCGCCAGCAGCCAAGTAGGCAGGGAGCGAGGAAACACCATATATTTT.

This chain uses TRBV9 with TRBJ2-2; 8 nucleotides agree with TRBD1. With 0 bases clipped from V and 3 bases from J, the junction kept 4 bases outside the gene matches. CDR1 SGDLS and CDR2 YYNGEE come from the germline V gene. This CDR3 has 16 amino acids. This CDR3 is CASSVGQGADTGELFF. The CDR3 bases are TGTGCCAGCAGCGTAGGCCAGGGGGCAGACACCGGGGAGCTGTTTTTT.

The CDR3: CASSYTQGSPLHF. In nucleotides, the CDR3 is TGTGCCAGCAGTTATACTCAGGGGTCACCCCTCCACTTT. V is TRBV27 and J is TRBJ1-6; TRBD1 might be the D (6 bases). This CDR3 is built from 13 residues. CDR1 is MNHEY, CDR2 SMNVEV, per germline (reference sequence). Trimming removed 4 bases from V and 10 bases from J, with 11 bases in between.

The chain carries TRBV2 and TRBJ1-6; D is possibly TRBD1 (5 bases). The CDR3 consists of 15 residues. In germline, CDR1 is SNHLY, CDR2 FYNNEI. The ends were cut back, 6 bases at V and 4 bases at J, with 13 bases in the middle. CDR3 loop: CASRESREYNSPLHF. The DNA of the CDR3 is TGTGCCAGCAGGGAATCCAGGGAATATAATTCACCCCTCCACTTT. The variable domain in full, completed from reference TRBV2 and TRBJ1-6, reads EPEVTQTPSHQVTQMGQEVILRCVPISNHLYFYWYRQILGQKVEFLVSFYNNEISEKSEIFDDQFSVERPDGSNFTLKIRSTKLEDSAMYFCASRESREYNSPLHFGNGTRLTVT.

The rearrangement joins TRBV21-1 to TRBJ2-1; the D call in the table, TRBD1, was not verified against the DNA. TRBV21-1 is a listed pseudogene. This CDR3 has 18 residues. The CDR3 DNA is TGTGCCAGCAGCTCGCGTTGGACAGGCCCCAGCTCCTACAATGAGCAGTTCTTC. It is translated as CASSSRWTGPSSYNEQFF.